A single sample is the source of the 25 T cell receptor beta chains below, sequenced in a study of blood T cell repertoires in COVID-19. The repertoire was sequenced with immunoSEQ multiplex PCR; TCRdb's copy has only in-frame clones and lacks some. The table lists 150,000 to 200,000 clones, approximately 86% of them singletons. Sequenced material: peripheral blood. Every receptor here comes from a man aged 50 or older with active or convalescent COVID-19.

The chain combines TRBV28 with TRBJ2-5, with D tentatively TRBD1 (6 bases). The germline CDR1 and CDR2 sequences are MDHEN and SYDVKM. The CDR3 extends over 13 amino acids. Trimming stripped 3 bases from V and 6 bases from J, with 11 bases between. CDR3 loop: CASSFRGRKTQYF. CDR3 coding DNA: TGTGCCAGCAGTTTCAGGGGACGAAAGACCCAGTACTTC.

V gene TRBV24-1 combines with J gene TRBJ2-6; a possible D gene is TRBD2 (6 bases). The germline V gene encodes CDR1 KGHDR and CDR2 SFDVKD. CDR3 length equals 17 residues. V lost 10 bases and J 0 bases, leaving 18 bases between the germline ends. This CDR3 is CATEQGGVPSGANVLTF. Here the CDR3 DNA reads TGTGCCACGGAACAAGGAGGGGTCCCCTCTGGGGCCAACGTCCTGACTTTC.

The chain links TRBV6-5 to TRBJ2-1; 8 bases fit TRBD2. Germline V lookup: CDR1 MNHEY, CDR2 SVGAGI. The CDR3 has 15 residues. After removal of 7 bases from V and 5 bases from J, the junction contained 10 bases not matched to a gene. The CDR3 coding sequence is TGTGCCAGCACTCTAACGGGAGGGCCCCACAATGAGCAGTTCTTC. Its translation: CASTLTGGPHNEQFF.

V is TRBV2 and J is TRBJ2-2, with 14 bases lining up with TRBD2. Germline assignment: CDR1 SNHLY and CDR2 FYNNEI. V lost 10 bases to trimming and J lost 6 bases; unmatched junction nucleotides: 7. The CDR3 has 15 amino acids. This CDR3 is CATRGLAGEAGELFF. CDR3 nucleotide sequence: TGTGCCACTAGGGGACTAGCGGGAGAGGCCGGGGAGCTGTTTTTT.

This sequence joins TRBV19 and TRBJ2-2; 9 bases are shared with TRBD2. The CDR3 consists of 16 residues. Germline CDR1 and CDR2: LNHDA and SQIVND (reference sequence). J lost 5 bases, V lost 5 bases, and 9 bases had no gene match. The DNA of the CDR3 is TGTGCCAGTAGTTCACGGACTAGCGATAGAACCGGGGAGCTGTTTTTT. It codes for CASSSRTSDRTGELFF.

The rearrangement joins TRBV5-1 to TRBJ2-3; D ambiguous. Germline-derived CDR1 and CDR2 are SGHRS and YFSETQ. The length of the CDR3 is 15 residues. Trimming removed 1 base at V and 0 bases at J, with 9 bases between. CDR3 in DNA: TGCGCCAGCAGCTTGAGTAGCCGAAGCACAGATACGCAGTATTTT. This encodes CASSLSSRSTDTQYF.

The sample holds one count of this clone. The chain combines TRBV2 with TRBJ2-3; D is uncertain. Germline V CDR1 and CDR2: SNHLY, FYNNEI. CDR3 size: 12 residues. The V end lost 5 bases, the J end lost 2 bases, and 5 bases lay between the germline ends. The CDR3, as DNA: TGTGCCAGCAGTATCTCCACAGATACGCAGTATTTT. Residues: CASSISTDTQYF.

The rearrangement links TRBV3-1 (or the pseudogene TRBV3-2) to TRBJ2-3, with TRBD1 matching over 7 bases. The germline CDR1 and CDR2 sequences are LGHDT and YNNKEL (reference sequence). CDR3 length: 16 residues. The V and J ends lost 1 base and 5 bases, in that order; junction bases with no gene match: 9. CDR3 residues: CASSQADRAVGDTQYF. The CDR3 coding sequence is TGTGCCAGCAGCCAAGCTGACAGGGCAGTAGGAGATACGCAGTATTTT.

In this sample, this clone turned up once. This sequence joins TRBV4-1 and TRBJ2-1; 7 bases fit TRBD2. CDR1 and CDR2 from the germline V gene are MGHRA and YSYEKL. The ends lost 0 bases at V and 5 bases at J; junction bases unmatched: 7. This CDR3 comprises 16 residues. The CDR3 region has the DNA TGCGCCAGCAGCCAAGATAATCCTAGCGGAAACAATGAGCAGTTCTTC. Translation: CASSQDNPSGNNEQFF.

V is TRBV27 and J is TRBJ1-1; 8 positions agree with TRBD1. The J segment lost 11 bases and the V segment lost 4 bases, leaving 3 bases of the junction unmatched. CDR1 and CDR2 from the germline V gene are MNHEY and SMNVEV (reference sequence). CDR3 length equals 11 residues. CDR3 sequence reads: CASSSTGEAFF. CDR3 bases: TGTGCCAGCAGTTCGACAGGGGAGGCTTTCTTT.

The chain links TRBV6-6 to TRBJ2-1; 9 positions agree with TRBD1. CDR3 size: 15 residues. V lost 6 bases to trimming and J lost 5 bases; unmatched junction nucleotides: 8. In germline, CDR1 is MNHNY, CDR2 SVGAGI (reference sequence). For the CDR3, the DNA is TGTGCCAGCAGCAAGGGACAGGGAGGGGACAATGAGCAGTTCTTC. Translated: CASSKGQGGDNEQFF.

The chain couples TRBV10-2 to TRBJ1-2; weak D call: TRBD1 (6 bases). CDR3 length equals 13 residues. CDR1 and CDR2 (germline): WSHSY, SAAADI. V was shortened by 3 bases and J by 7 bases, with 12 bases between the two germline ends. In DNA form, the CDR3 reads TGCGCCAGCAGTGATGGTAAAGGGGGTGGCTACACCTTC. Translation gives CASSDGKGGGYTF.

The rearrangement uses TRBV6-1 and TRBJ2-7, with 9 bases identical to TRBD2. The trim removed 1 base at V and 2 bases at J, leaving 3 bases unmatched. The CDR3 totals 15 residues. Looked up from germline, CDR1 is MNHNS and CDR2 is SASEGT. The CDR3 is CASSEVGGRAYEQYF. The CDR3 DNA is TGTGCCAGCAGTGAAGTCGGCGGGAGGGCCTACGAGCAGTACTTC.

The chain uses TRBV6-5 and TRBJ2-7; D is perhaps TRBD1 (5 bases). Germline assignment: CDR1 MNHEY and CDR2 SVGAGI. The CDR3 contains 15 residues. Trimming took 4 bases from V and 0 from J, leaving 13 bases between them. The CDR3 is CASSSLGQGSYEQYF. As DNA, the CDR3 is TGTGCCAGCAGTTCACTGGGCCAGGGCTCCTACGAGCAGTACTTC.

The chain has TRBV12-5 and TRBJ1-1; 10 positions agree with TRBD1. Looked up from germline, CDR1 is LGHNT and CDR2 is FRNRAP. The CDR3 has 16 residues. V trimming: 1 base; J trimming: 7 bases; junction bases outside the gene matches: 9. The CDR3 spells CASGLAYPGQGIEAFF. CDR3 bases: TGTGCTAGTGGTTTGGCATACCCGGGACAGGGGATTGAAGCTTTCTTT. The complete variable domain, with remaining parts taken from reference TRBV12-5 and TRBJ1-1, reads DARVTQTPRHKVTEMGQEVTMRCQPILGHNTVFWYRQTMMQGLELLAYFRNRAPLDDSGMPKDRFSAEMPDATLATLKIQPSEPRDSAVYFCASGLAYPGQGIEAFFGQGTRLTVV.

The rearrangement links TRBV10-3 to TRBJ1-2, with D tentatively TRBD1 (6 bases). Between the trimmed V and J ends, which lost 2 bases and 6 bases, there was a span of 16 bases. The CDR3 covers 15 residues. CDR1 and CDR2 from the germline V gene are ENHRY and SYGVKD. The CDR3, as DNA: TGTGCCATCAGTGAGACGAAAGGGGGTTTGGATGGCTACACCTTC. It translates to CAISETKGGLDGYTF.

The V call is TRBV15, the J call TRBJ1-4, with a weak D call TRBD1 (5 bases). CDR1 and CDR2 (germline): LNHNV, YYDKDF (reference sequence). Trimming pared 0 bases from V and 1 base from J, leaving 15 bases between. This CDR3 has 18 amino acids. In DNA form, the CDR3 reads TGTGCCACCAGCAGAGATCATGGGGGGGAGGAAACTAATGAAAAACTGTTTTTT. Residues: CATSRDHGGEETNEKLFF.

The chain combines TRBV11-2 with TRBJ1-1; D not resolved. Trimming cost V 3 bases and J 4 bases, with 6 bases left between them. CDR1 is SGHAT, CDR2 FQNNGV, per germline. CDR3 length: 12 residues. As DNA, the CDR3 is TGTGCCAGCAGCTTCGGTATCACTGAAGCTTTCTTT. It translates to CASSFGITEAFF.

A single count supports this clone. The chain links TRBV5-1 to TRBJ1-5; 8 bases are a match to TRBD1. Germline CDR1 and CDR2: SGHRS and YFSETQ. V was pared by 0 bases and J by 5 bases, with 4 bases of the junction left unmatched. CDR3 length: 15 residues. As DNA, the CDR3 is TGCGCCAGCAGCTTGGCGGGACAGGAGCATCAGCCCCAGCATTTT. It is translated as CASSLAGQEHQPQHF. The whole variable domain, remainder taken from reference TRBV5-1 and TRBJ1-5, is KAGVTQTPRYLIKTRGQQVTLSCSPISGHRSVSWYQQTPGQGLQFLFEYFSETQRNKGNFPGRFSGRQFSNSRSEMNVSTLELGDSALYLCASSLAGQEHQPQHFGDGTRLSIL.

The V call is TRBV9, the J call TRBJ1-5, with 10 nucleotides matching TRBD1. CDR3 length: 15 amino acids. Germline V gene sequence: CDR1 SGDLS, CDR2 YYNGEE. V shed 4 bases, J shed 4 bases, and the junction held 5 bases outside the gene matches. The CDR3 coding sequence is TGTGCCAGCAGCAAAGGACAGGGGGAGAATCAGCCCCAGCATTTT. It encodes CASSKGQGENQPQHF.

The gene calls are TRBV13 and TRBJ2-1; 12 nucleotides line up with TRBD2. This CDR3 region has 15 residues. CDR1 is PRHDT and CDR2 is FYEKMQ in the germline V gene (reference sequence). Trimming took 5 bases from V and 7 from J; bases not matched to a gene: 6. CDR3 in amino acids: CASSPTSGRWNEQFF. Here the CDR3 DNA reads TGTGCCAGCAGCCCTACTAGCGGGAGGTGGAATGAGCAGTTCTTC.

CDR3 coding DNA: TGTGCCAGTAAAGCCCACCAACCTAACTATGGCTACACCTTC. Protein product: CASKAHQPNYGYTF. V gene TRBV19 combines with J gene TRBJ1-2; D unclear. Germline lookup yields CDR1 LNHDA and CDR2 SQIVND (reference sequence). The CDR3 is 14 amino acids. V shed 7 bases and J shed 0 bases, with 12 bases lying between them.

This chain connects TRBV6-5 to TRBJ2-7; TRBD1 agrees at 9 bases. Germline values: CDR1 MNHEY, CDR2 SVGAGI. V trimming: 7 bases; J trimming: 3 bases; junction bases outside the gene matches: 10. The CDR3 has 15 amino acids. CDR3 nucleotide sequence: TGTGCCAGCATTTCAACTGGGACAGGGATCTACGAGCAGTACTTC. It yields the protein CASISTGTGIYEQYF.

In this sample, this clone turned up once. J is TRBJ1-2 and V is TRBV13; D may be TRBD1 (5 bases). Trimming removed 5 bases at V and 4 bases at J, with 26 bases between. CDR1 and CDR2 (germline): PRHDT, FYEKMQ (reference sequence). The length of the CDR3 is 18 residues. The CDR3 protein is CASSPSSQGGGRFYGYTF. CDR3 in DNA: TGTGCCAGCAGCCCCTCCTCGCAAGGTGGGGGGAGGTTCTATGGCTACACCTTC. The whole variable domain, remainder taken from reference TRBV13 and TRBJ1-2, is AAGVIQSPRHLIKEKRETATLKCYPIPRHDTVYWYQQGPGQDPQFLISFYEKMQSDKGSIPDRFSAQQFSDYHSELNMSSLELGDSALYFCASSPSSQGGGRFYGYTFGSGTRLTVV.

The chain combines TRBV5-4 with TRBJ2-7, with D unclear. With 0 bases removed from V and 3 bases from J, the gap between germline ends came to 7 bases. This CDR3 has 13 amino acids. Germline CDR1 SGHNT, CDR2 YYREEE (reference sequence). CDR3 bases: TGTGCCAGCAGCTTGGGAGGTGGCTACGAGCAGTACTTC. This translates into CASSLGGGYEQYF. Filled out from reference TRBV5-4 and TRBJ2-7, the complete variable domain reads ETGVTQSPTHLIKTRGQQVTLRCSSQSGHNTVSWYQQALGQGPQFIFQYYREEENGRGNFPPRFSGLQFPNYSSELNVNALELDDSALYLCASSLGGGYEQYFGPGTRLTVT.